The 14 T cell receptor beta chains below all came from one sample that was sequenced in a study of CD8 T cells in ankylosing spondylitis. Study conclusions and caveats: A motif in TCR beta, a set of 8 or 9 highly homologous variants, appeared characteristic of ankylosing spondylitis blood.

TCRdb fed the 5' RACE reads into MiXCR, producing one record per CDR3 protein. Among over 700,000 distinct CDR3 sequences listed, 15% to 20% were seen once. Their antigen targets remain unknown. Sequenced material: blood, either unsorted or a sorted T cell fraction (not recorded which). Receptors originate from a male donor with ankylosing spondylitis.

In this sample, this clonotype turned up a few times. The CDR3 DNA reads as TGCAGCGTATACCCGGAGAGGGACCATGGCTACACCTTC. Translating it yields CSVYPERDHGYTF. J is TRBJ1-2 and V is TRBV29-1; D is possibly TRBD1 (5 bases). With 6 bases removed from V and 6 bases from J, the gap between germline ends came to 17 bases. CDR3 length equals 13 residues. Germline V gene sequence: CDR1 SQVTM, CDR2 ANQGSEA.

The rearrangement links TRBV20-1 to TRBJ1-2, with TRBD1 identical over 7 bases. Trimming removed 3 bases from V and 8 bases from J; junction bases left unmatched: 9. The CDR3 spans 13 residues. The germline V gene has CDR1 DFQATT and CDR2 SNEGSKA (reference sequence). CDR3 sequence reads: CSARRQGVQGYTF. The CDR3 bases are TGCAGTGCTAGGAGGCAGGGGGTTCAAGGCTACACCTTC.

The V call is TRBV4-1, the J call TRBJ2-5, with 14 nucleotides matching TRBD2. Germline V gives CDR1 MGHRA, CDR2 YSYEKL. V shed 0 bases, J shed 5 bases, and the junction held 5 bases outside the gene matches. The CDR3 has 17 residues. Here the CDR3 reads CASSQEPRTSGGETQYF. CDR3 nucleotides: TGCGCCAGCAGCCAAGAGCCTAGGACTAGCGGGGGGGAGACCCAGTACTTC.

The CDR3 DNA reads TGTGCCAGCAGCCCCAGCGGTGGACTAGCGGGGGGTCAAGAGACCCAGTACTTC. This gives the protein CASSPSGGLAGGQETQYF. This chain connects TRBV11-2 to TRBJ2-5; TRBD2 agrees at 14 bases. Trimming cost V 5 bases and J 2 bases; bases outside gene matches: 10. The CDR3 sequence is 18 residues long. CDR1 is SGHAT and CDR2 is FQNNGV in the germline V gene.

This clonotype has more than one count but fewer than ten. This chain connects TRBV12-3 or TRBV12-4 to TRBJ1-3; possibly TRBD1 for D (6 bases). The CDR3 contains 14 residues. Trimming removed 5 bases at V and 2 bases at J, with 10 bases between. CDR3 sequence reads: CASSPQGAGNTIYF. The DNA for the CDR3 is TGTGCCAGCAGTCCACAGGGAGCTGGAAACACCATATATTTT.

A few counts support this clonotype. V is TRBV6-4 and J is TRBJ1-1; D is ambiguous. This CDR3 has 12 amino acids. CDR1 and CDR2 (germline): MRHNA, SNTAGT. Trimming shortened V by 0 bases and J by 7 bases, and 6 bases separated the two germline ends. The CDR3 nucleotides read TGTGCCAGCAGTGACTCGGATCATGAAGCTTTCTTT. Its protein is CASSDSDHEAFF.

This clonotype was recorded a few times. The chain is built from TRBV29-1 and TRBJ2-2; TRBD2 matches at 15 bases. The length of the CDR3 is 16 residues. The trim removed 6 bases at V and 5 bases at J, leaving 7 bases unmatched. In germline, CDR1 is SQVTM, CDR2 ANQGSEA. CDR3 region: CSVQGLAGGDTGELFF. DNA of the CDR3: TGCAGCGTCCAGGGACTAGCGGGAGGTGATACCGGGGAGCTGTTTTTT.

This clonotype is a singleton in its sample. The chain couples TRBV18 to TRBJ2-5; 8 bases are shared with TRBD1. The CDR3 runs 14 residues. Per the germline V gene, CDR1 is KGHSH and CDR2 is LQKENI. Germline trimming cut 3 bases from V and 5 bases from J; bases unmatched to any gene: 5. CDR3 nucleotides: TGTGCCAGCTCACCCAGGACAGGGCTGGAGACCCAGTACTTC. Translation gives CASSPRTGLETQYF.

This clonotype came up many times. At one boundary the junction diverges from the germline segment, which might be a read error. The chain recombines TRBV3-1 with TRBJ1-1, with D unresolved. There are 14 residues in the CDR3. Germline V gives CDR1 LGHDT, CDR2 YNNKEL (reference sequence). The CDR3 sequence: CASSQAGRNTEAFF. For the CDR3, the DNA is TGCGCCAGCAGCCAAGCGGGCAGGAACACTGAAGCTTTCTTT.

The chain uses TRBV27 and TRBJ2-7, with 7 bases that match TRBD1. The ends lost 0 bases at V and 9 bases at J; junction bases unmatched: 11. From germline, CDR1 is MNHEY and CDR2 SMNVEV (reference sequence). The CDR3 sequence is 15 residues long. Here the CDR3 reads CASSLSPGQLTGQYF. As DNA, the CDR3 is TGTGCCAGCAGTTTATCCCCGGGACAGCTTACGGGGCAGTACTTC.

This clonotype was detected only a few times. The chain recombines TRBV7-9 with TRBJ1-1; D might be TRBD1 (5 bases). This CDR3 has 15 residues. The V and J ends lost 1 base and 10 bases respectively, with 19 bases between them. The V gene's germline CDR1 is SEHNR and CDR2 FQNEAQ (reference sequence). The CDR3 reads CASSLVLGDGGTAFF. In nucleotides, the CDR3 is TGTGCCAGCAGCTTAGTTTTAGGGGACGGAGGTACAGCTTTCTTT.

The chain links TRBV4-1 to TRBJ1-5; 7 bases are a match to TRBD1. The germline V gene has CDR1 MGHRA and CDR2 YSYEKL. The CDR3 loop spans 14 amino acids. V dropped 2 bases and J dropped 5; count of bases not matched to a gene: 3. The CDR3 protein is CASSQSGGYQPQHF. CDR3 nucleotide sequence: TGCGCCAGCAGCCAATCAGGGGGGTATCAGCCCCAGCATTTT.

This clonotype showed up just a few times. This chain uses TRBV5-1 with TRBJ2-7; TRBD2 is a possible D gene (6 bases). CDR1 and CDR2 (germline): SGHRS, YFSETQ. Trimming left V 3 bases short and J 5 bases short, with 21 bases between. CDR3 size: 16 residues. CDR3 amino acids: CASSSSRDLKINEQYF. CDR3 nucleotide sequence: TGCGCCAGCAGCTCCAGCCGGGACTTGAAGATTAACGAGCAGTACTTC.

The V and J genes are TRBV7-3 and TRBJ1-6, with a possible D match to TRBD1 (5 bases). The CDR3 is 15 residues long. Germline loops: CDR1 SGHTA, CDR2 FQGTGA. V was pared by 1 base and J by 5 bases, with 9 bases between. The CDR3 region is CASSLMGPNNSPLHF. Written as DNA, the CDR3 is TGTGCCAGCAGCTTAATGGGACCCAATAATTCACCCCTCCACTTT.